This TCR beta chain comes out of a study of vaccination and CD4 T cells after COVID-19. This sample's treatment: approximately 9-day PBMC culture with coronavirus spike peptide pools or control peptides (ViraFEST assay). Notes on this clonotype: Its target is not known.

Oncomine TCR Beta short-read sequencing was applied to DNA from cultured CD4+ T cells. TCRdb redid the calling of the PCR reads with MiXCR, one entry per CDR3 protein. The sample yields about 15,000 distinct CDR3 sequences, under 60% seen once. V lost 8 bases and J 4 bases, leaving 15 bases between the germline ends. The CDR3 loop spans 14 amino acids. Germline V gene lookup returns CDR1 MDHEN and CDR2 SYDVKM. The V and J genes are TRBV28 and TRBJ1-3, with TRBD1 as a possible D gene (5 bases). The source of this sequence is a human donor who had recovered from COVID-19. The sequenced sample was CD4+ T cells from blood, cultured in vitro. The CDR3 coding sequence is TGTGCCAGCGTCTCGGGGGGTATGGGAAACACCATATATTTT. Its protein product is CASVSGGMGNTIYF.